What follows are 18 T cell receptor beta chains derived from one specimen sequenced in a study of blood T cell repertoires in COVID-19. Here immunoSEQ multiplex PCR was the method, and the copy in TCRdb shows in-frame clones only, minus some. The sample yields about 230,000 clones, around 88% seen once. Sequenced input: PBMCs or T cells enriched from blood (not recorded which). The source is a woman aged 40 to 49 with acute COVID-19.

CDR3: CATRSGTYNEQFF. CDR3 DNA: TGTGCCACCAGAAGCGGGACCTACAATGAGCAGTTCTTC. V is TRBV24-1 and J is TRBJ2-1; the match to TRBD2 covers 7 bases. Trimming at V came to 7 bases and at J to 2 bases, leaving 1 base not matched to a gene. The CDR3 sequence is 13 residues long. In germline, CDR1 is KGHDR, CDR2 SFDVKD.

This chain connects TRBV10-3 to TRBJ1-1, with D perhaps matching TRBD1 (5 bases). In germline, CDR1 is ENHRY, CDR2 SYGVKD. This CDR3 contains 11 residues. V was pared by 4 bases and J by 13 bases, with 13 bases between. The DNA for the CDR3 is TGTGCCATCAGTGGAGGAGGGGTAGGTTTCTTT. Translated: CAISGGGVGFF.

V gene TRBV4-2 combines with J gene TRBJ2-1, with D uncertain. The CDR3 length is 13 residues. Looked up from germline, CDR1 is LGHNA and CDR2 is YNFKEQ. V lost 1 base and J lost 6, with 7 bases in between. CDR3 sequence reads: CASSQGTLNEQFF. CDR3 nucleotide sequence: TGTGCCAGCAGCCAAGGCACTCTCAATGAGCAGTTCTTC.

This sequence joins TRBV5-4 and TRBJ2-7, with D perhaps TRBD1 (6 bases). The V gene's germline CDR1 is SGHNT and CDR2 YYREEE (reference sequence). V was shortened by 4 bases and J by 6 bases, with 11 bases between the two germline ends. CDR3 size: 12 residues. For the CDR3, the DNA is TGTGCCAGCAGCCGTACACAGGGCGAGCAGTACTTC. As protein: CASSRTQGEQYF.

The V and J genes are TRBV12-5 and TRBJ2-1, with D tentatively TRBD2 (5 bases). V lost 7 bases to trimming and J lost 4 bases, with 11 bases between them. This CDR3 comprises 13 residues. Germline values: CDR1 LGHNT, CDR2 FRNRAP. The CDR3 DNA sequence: TGTGCTAGTGAAGGGCGGGCATACAATGAGCAGTTCTTC. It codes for CASEGRAYNEQFF.

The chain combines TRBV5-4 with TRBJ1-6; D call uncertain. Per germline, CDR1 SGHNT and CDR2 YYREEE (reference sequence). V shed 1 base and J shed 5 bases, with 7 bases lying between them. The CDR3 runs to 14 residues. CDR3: CASSLLADNSPLHF. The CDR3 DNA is TGTGCCAGCAGCTTGTTGGCGGATAATTCACCCCTCCACTTT.

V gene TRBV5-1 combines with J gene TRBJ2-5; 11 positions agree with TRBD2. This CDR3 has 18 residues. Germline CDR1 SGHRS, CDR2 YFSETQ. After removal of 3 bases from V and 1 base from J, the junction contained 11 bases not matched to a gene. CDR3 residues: CASSWGLAGGHSQETQYF. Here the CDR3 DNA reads TGCGCCAGCAGCTGGGGCCTAGCGGGGGGACACAGCCAAGAGACCCAGTACTTC.

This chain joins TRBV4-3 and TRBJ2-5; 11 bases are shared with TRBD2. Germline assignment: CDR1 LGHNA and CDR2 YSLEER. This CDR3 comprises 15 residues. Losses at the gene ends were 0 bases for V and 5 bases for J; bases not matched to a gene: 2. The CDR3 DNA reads TGCGCCAGCAGCCAAGAAACTAGCGGGGGTGAGACCCAGTACTTC. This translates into CASSQETSGGETQYF.

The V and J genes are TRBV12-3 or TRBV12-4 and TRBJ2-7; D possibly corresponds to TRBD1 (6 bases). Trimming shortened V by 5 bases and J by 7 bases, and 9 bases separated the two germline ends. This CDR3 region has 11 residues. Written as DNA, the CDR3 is TGTGCCAGCAGTCAAGACAGGGAGCAGTACGTC. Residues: CASSQDREQYV.

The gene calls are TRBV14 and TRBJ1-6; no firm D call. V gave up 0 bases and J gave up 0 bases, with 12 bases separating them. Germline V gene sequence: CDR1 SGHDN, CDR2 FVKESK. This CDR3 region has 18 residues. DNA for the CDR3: TGTGCCAGCAGCCAAGAACTGTGGGGAGCCTCCTATAATTCACCCCTCCACTTT. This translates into CASSQELWGASYNSPLHF.

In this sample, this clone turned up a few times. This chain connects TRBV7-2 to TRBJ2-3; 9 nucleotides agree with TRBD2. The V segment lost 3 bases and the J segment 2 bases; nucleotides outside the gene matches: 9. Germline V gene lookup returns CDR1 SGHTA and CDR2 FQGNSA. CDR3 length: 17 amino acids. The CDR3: CASSFQFSGSPTDTQYF. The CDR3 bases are TGTGCCAGCAGCTTCCAGTTTAGCGGGAGCCCCACAGATACGCAGTATTTT.

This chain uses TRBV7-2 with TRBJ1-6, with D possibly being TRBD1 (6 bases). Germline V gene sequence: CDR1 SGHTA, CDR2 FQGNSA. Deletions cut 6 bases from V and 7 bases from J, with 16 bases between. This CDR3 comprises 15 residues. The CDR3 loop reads CASSLQTGSNSPLHF. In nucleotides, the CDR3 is TGTGCCAGCAGTTTACAAACAGGGAGCAATTCACCCCTCCACTTT.

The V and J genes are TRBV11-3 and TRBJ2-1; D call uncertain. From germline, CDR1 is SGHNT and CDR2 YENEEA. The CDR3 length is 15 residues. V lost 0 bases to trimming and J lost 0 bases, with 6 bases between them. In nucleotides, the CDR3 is TGTGCCAGCAGCTTAGAATCAGGCTCCTACAATGAGCAGTTCTTC. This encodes CASSLESGSYNEQFF.

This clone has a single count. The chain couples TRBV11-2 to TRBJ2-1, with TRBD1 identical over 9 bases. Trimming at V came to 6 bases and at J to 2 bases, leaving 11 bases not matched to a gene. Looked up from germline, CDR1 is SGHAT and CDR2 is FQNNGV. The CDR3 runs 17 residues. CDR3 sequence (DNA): TGTGCCAGCAGAGTAGGGACAGGGAGAGTCACCTACAATGAGCAGTTCTTC. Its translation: CASRVGTGRVTYNEQFF.

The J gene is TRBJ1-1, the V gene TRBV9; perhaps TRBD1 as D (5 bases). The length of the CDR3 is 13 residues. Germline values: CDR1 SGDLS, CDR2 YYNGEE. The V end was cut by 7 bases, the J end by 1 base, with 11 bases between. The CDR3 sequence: CASSRDWNTEAFF. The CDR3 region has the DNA TGTGCCAGCTCCAGGGACTGGAACACTGAAGCTTTCTTT.

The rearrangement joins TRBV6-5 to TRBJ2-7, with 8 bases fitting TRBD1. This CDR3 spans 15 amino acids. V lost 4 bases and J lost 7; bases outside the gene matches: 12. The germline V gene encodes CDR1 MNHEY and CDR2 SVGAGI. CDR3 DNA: TGTGCCAGCAGTTTCGGGACAGGAAGGTTCGGAGAGCAGTACGTC. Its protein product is CASSFGTGRFGEQYV.

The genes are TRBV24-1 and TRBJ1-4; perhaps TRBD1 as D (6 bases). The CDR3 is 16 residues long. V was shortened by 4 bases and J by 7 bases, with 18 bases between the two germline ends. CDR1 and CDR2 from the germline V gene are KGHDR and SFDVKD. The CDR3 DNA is TGTGCCACCAGTGACCCCAGGGGAACCGGCGGTGAAAAACTGTTTTTT. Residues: CATSDPRGTGGEKLFF.

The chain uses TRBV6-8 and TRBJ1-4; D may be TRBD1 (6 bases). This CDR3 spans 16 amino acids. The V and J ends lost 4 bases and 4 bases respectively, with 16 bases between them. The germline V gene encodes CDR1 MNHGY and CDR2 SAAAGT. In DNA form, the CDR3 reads TGTGCCAGCAGTTGCGGACCCGGACAGTATAATGAAAAACTGTTTTTT. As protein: CASSCGPGQYNEKLFF.